This T cell receptor beta chain was recorded in a study of shared clonotypes between healthy human individuals. Findings and limits, study-wide: The authors sampled blood alone, and tissue repertoires likely differ.

Worth noting for this clone: Antigen specificity is unknown.

V was shortened by 2 bases and J by 3 bases, with 9 bases between the two germline ends. CDR1 is SGDLS, CDR2 YYNGEE, per germline. The CDR3 is 13 amino acids. Sequencing was performed with immunoSEQ multiplex PCR; in TCRdb, only in-frame clones are kept and a portion is missing. The sample lists about 79,000 clones, 60% to 80% seen once, with around 52% in the top ten. The chain links TRBV9 to TRBJ2-7; perhaps TRBD1 as D (5 bases). The TCR sequence derives from a man in his thirties or forties in good health. Specimen: memory CD8+ T cells sorted from blood. Noted subset: CD45RO+ cells pooled with CCR7-negative TemRA cells. CDR3 in DNA: TGTGCCAGCAGCGTGGACAATAACTACGAGCAGTACTTC. Encoded protein: CASSVDNNYEQYF.